Below, one TCR beta chain is given with its context. The antigen this receptor binds is unknown. Base qualities were left out, and no much larger clone turns up one base away. These data belong to a study of blood T cell repertoires in COVID-19 (TCRdb year 2020). With regard to the full study: Collaborator samples came from the United States, Italy and Spain and covered acute and convalescent phases of COVID-19. The prospective study material was composed of cDNA or gDNA derived from T cells, B-cell-depleted T cells, or PBMCs. Deeply sampled blood TCRbeta repertoires from subjects exposed to, actively infected with, or recovered from COVID-19 were included in the dataset. A freely available public database, intended as a resource for researchers studying the immune response to SARS-CoV-2, is where the repertoires were released. Samples came from the ongoing ImmuneRACE study (first 160 participants) plus 1,254 subjects from 6 global collaborators. Nearly every sample came with metadata listing a de-identified subject ID, COVID-19 status, age in years and sex. Where available, HLA class I and class II types were taken from metadata supplied by the sample provider and were not determined by assay-based typing.

Study-wide findings and limitations: The quantity of clinical and demographic metadata differed by source and by participant and was supplied without curation.

For this chain, trimming is 5 bases at the V end and 7 bases at the J end, and the number of junction bases without a gene match is 6. As encoded in the germline V gene, CDR1 is MGHRA while CDR2 is YSYEKL. The CDR3 numbers 14 residues from cysteine through phenylalanine. Only the CDR3 portion is preserved as DNA: 42 bases, with reading frame beginning at the first base. In Seattle, one collaborating source enrolled patients while the infection was active and tracked those patients longitudinally over the course of disease. Collaborating institutions collected whole blood in K2EDTA tubes following their own protocols. For TCRbeta analysis, collaborators shipped samples as frozen whole blood, isolated PBMCs, or DNA extracted from either of those sample types. The immunoSEQ Assay, a bias-controlled multiplex PCR, was used to amplify TCRbeta CDR3 regions from genomic DNA. Processing in the source paper ran as follows. Within the assay, amplification of reference gene primers was used to estimate how many nucleated cells each sample contained. To quantify the absolute abundance of each unique TCRbeta CDR3 rearrangement, sequence reads were collapsed and filtered. For each sample, productive Simpson clonality was calculated as the square root of Simpson's diversity index over productive rearrangements. TCRdb obtained this table from immuneACCESS and retained in-frame rearrangements with V and J assigned. These tables miss some clones; where compared with another copy, unresolved V genes account for less than half of the shortfall, and the remainder is unexplained. V and J calls and clone size are those listed in that table; D and trimming were worked out from the DNA. The sample table records 250,000 to 400,000 clones; about nine tenths of these occur just once. Clones ranked in the top ten supply approximately 1.6% of the sample.

Specimen: peripheral blood. The chain was built from TRBV4-1 and TRBJ1-5; the junction holds 9 bases that match TRBD1. The receptor's source is a woman in her twenties or thirties with COVID-19, enrolled during active disease. The sequenced DNA: TGCGCCAGCAGCAACCGACAGGGGGAGCAGCCCCAGCATTTT. Translated, it reads CASSNRQGEQPQHF.